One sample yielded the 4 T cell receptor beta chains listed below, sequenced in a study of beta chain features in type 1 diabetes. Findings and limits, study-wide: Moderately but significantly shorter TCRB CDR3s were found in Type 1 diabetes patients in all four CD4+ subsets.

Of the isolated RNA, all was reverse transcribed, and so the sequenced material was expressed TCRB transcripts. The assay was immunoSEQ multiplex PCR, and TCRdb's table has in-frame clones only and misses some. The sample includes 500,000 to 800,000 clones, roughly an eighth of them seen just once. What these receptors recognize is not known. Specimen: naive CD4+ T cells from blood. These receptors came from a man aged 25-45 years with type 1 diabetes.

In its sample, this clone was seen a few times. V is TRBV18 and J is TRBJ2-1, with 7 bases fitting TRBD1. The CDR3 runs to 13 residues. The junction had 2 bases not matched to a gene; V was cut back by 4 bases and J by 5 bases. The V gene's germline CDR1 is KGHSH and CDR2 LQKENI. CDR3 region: CASSQDRDNEQFF. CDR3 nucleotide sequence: TGTGCCAGCTCACAAGACAGGGACAATGAGCAGTTCTTC. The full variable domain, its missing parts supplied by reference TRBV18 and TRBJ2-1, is NAGVMQNPRHLVRRRGQEARLRCSPMKGHSHVYWYRQLPEEGLKFMVYLQKENIIDESGMPKERFSAEFPKEGPSILRIQQVVRGDSAAYFCASSQDRDNEQFFGPGTRLTVL.

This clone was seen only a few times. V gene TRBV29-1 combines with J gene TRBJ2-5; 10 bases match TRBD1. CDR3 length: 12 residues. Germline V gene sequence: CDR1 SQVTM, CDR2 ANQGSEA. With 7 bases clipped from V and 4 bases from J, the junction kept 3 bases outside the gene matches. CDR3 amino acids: CSGQGAGETQYF. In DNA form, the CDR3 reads TGCAGCGGACAGGGGGCGGGAGAGACCCAGTACTTC. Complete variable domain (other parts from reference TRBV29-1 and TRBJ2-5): SAVISQKPSRDICQRGTSLTIQCQVDSQVTMMFWYRQQPGQSLTLIATANQGSEATYESGFVIDKFPISRPNLTFSTLTVSNMSPEDSSIYLCSGQGAGETQYFGPGTRLLVL.

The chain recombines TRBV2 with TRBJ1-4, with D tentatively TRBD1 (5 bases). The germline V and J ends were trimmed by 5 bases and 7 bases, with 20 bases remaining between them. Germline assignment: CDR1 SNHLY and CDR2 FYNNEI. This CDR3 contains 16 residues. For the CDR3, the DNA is TGTGCCAGCAGTCCAATTCGAACCGGGACGGGTGAAAAACTGTTTTTT. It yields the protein CASSPIRTGTGEKLFF.

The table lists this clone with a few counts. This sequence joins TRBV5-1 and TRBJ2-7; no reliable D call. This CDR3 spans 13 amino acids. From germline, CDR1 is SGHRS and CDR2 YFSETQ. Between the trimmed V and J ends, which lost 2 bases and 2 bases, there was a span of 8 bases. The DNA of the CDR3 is TGCGCCAGCAGCTTTTACAGAACCTACGAGCAGTACTTC. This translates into CASSFYRTYEQYF. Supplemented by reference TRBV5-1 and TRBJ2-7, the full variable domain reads KAGVTQTPRYLIKTRGQQVTLSCSPISGHRSVSWYQQTPGQGLQFLFEYFSETQRNKGNFPGRFSGRQFSNSRSEMNVSTLELGDSALYLCASSFYRTYEQYFGPGTRLTVT.